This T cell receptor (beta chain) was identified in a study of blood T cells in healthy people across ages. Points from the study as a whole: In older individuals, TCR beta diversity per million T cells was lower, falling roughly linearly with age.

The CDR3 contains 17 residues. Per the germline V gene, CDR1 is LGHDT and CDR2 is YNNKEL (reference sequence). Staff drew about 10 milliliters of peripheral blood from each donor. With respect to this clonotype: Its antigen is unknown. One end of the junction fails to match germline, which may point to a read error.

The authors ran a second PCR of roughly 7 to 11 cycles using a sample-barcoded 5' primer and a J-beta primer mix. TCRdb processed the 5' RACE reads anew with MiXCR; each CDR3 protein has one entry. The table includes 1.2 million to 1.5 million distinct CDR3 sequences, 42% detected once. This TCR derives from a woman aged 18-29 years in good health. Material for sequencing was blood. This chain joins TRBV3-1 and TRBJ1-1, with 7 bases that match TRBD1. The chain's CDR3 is CVSSQGAWGQPRTEAFF. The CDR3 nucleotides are TGTGTCAGCAGCCAAGGTGCTTGGGGACAGCCGAGGACTGAAGCTTTCTTT.